Each of the 29 T cell receptor beta chains below was sequenced from the same sample in a study of graft-versus-host responses after intestinal transplantation. The protocol was immunoSEQ multiplex PCR, while the TCRdb copy is restricted to in-frame clones and leaves out a portion. Of around 9,000 clones listed, under 85% are singletons. Researchers processed graft tissue to release intraepithelial and lamina propria lymphocytes. Sample: ileum tissue, taken roughly 530 days after intestinal transplant. All receptors derive from a human patient who received an intestinal transplant, so some T cells may come from the graft donor.

The chain has TRBV5-1 and TRBJ1-1; D ambiguous. V lost 2 bases and J lost 2, with 13 bases in between. The CDR3 runs to 15 residues. CDR1 and CDR2 from the germline V gene are SGHRS and YFSETQ. The CDR3: CASSFRNPANTEAFF. CDR3 coding DNA: TGCGCCAGCAGCTTCAGGAACCCCGCCAACACTGAAGCTTTCTTT.

Written as DNA, the CDR3 is TGTGCCACCAACTATCAGGGTCGGGTGTACACTGAAGCTTTCTTT. The encoded protein is CATNYQGRVYTEAFF. This sequence joins TRBV6-5 and TRBJ1-1; a weak D match, TRBD1 (5 bases). Germline assignment: CDR1 MNHEY and CDR2 SVGAGI. The CDR3 runs 15 residues. Trimming took 10 bases from V and 3 from J, leaving 21 bases between them.

This chain connects TRBV6-4 to TRBJ2-1; no clear D. Germline assignment: CDR1 MRHNA and CDR2 SNTAGT. V was cut by 5 bases and J by 0 bases, with 14 bases left in between. The CDR3 has 16 residues. The CDR3 DNA sequence: TGTGCCAGCAGTCGTACCCCGGCAAACTCCTACAATGAGCAGTTCTTC. As protein: CASSRTPANSYNEQFF.

The rearrangement uses TRBV7-2 and TRBJ2-3; no clear D. Germline-derived CDR1 and CDR2 are SGHTA and FQGNSA. The V gene lost 4 bases and the J gene lost 6 bases, with 11 bases spanning the gap. The CDR3 length is 13 residues. The CDR3 DNA follows: TGTGCCAGCAGCTCCCGGTCTAGGGATACGCAGTATTTT. This translates into CASSSRSRDTQYF. Looking up the rest from reference TRBV7-2 and TRBJ2-3 gives the full variable domain: GAGVSQSPSNKVTEKGKDVELRCDPISGHTALYWYRQSLGQGLEFLIYFQGNSAPDKSGLPSDRFSAERTGGSVSTLTIQRTQQEDSAVYLCASSSRSRDTQYFGPGTRLTVL.

In its sample, this clone was seen once. The rearrangement links TRBV7-7 to TRBJ1-2; D gene uncertain. This CDR3 is 15 amino acids long. CDR1 is SSHAT, CDR2 FNYEAQ, per germline (reference sequence). Trimming took 5 bases from V and 4 from J, leaving 17 bases between them. The CDR3 region is CASSLECRKTYGYTF. For the CDR3, the DNA is TGTGCCAGCAGCCTTGAGTGCCGAAAGACCTATGGCTACACCTTC.

V and J are TRBV18 and TRBJ1-5; 8 bases agree with TRBD1. The germline V gene encodes CDR1 KGHSH and CDR2 LQKENI. The CDR3 length is 14 residues. V lost 6 bases, J lost 5 bases, and 6 bases stayed unmatched. The CDR3 spells CASSNQGADQPQHF. In DNA form, the CDR3 reads TGTGCCAGCTCTAATCAGGGGGCCGATCAGCCCCAGCATTTT. Drawing the rest from reference TRBV18 and TRBJ1-5, the complete variable domain is NAGVMQNPRHLVRRRGQEARLRCSPMKGHSHVYWYRQLPEEGLKFMVYLQKENIIDESGMPKERFSAEFPKEGPSILRIQQVVRGDSAAYFCASSNQGADQPQHFGDGTRLSIL.

This rearrangement joins TRBV18 to TRBJ1-5; no definite D call. This CDR3 region has 13 residues. V was cut by 3 bases and J by 4 bases, with 7 bases left in between. CDR1 is KGHSH, CDR2 LQKENI, per germline. CDR3 sequence reads: CASSPNLNQPQHF. In nucleotides, the CDR3 is TGTGCCAGCTCACCGAATTTAAATCAGCCCCAGCATTTT.

This sequence joins TRBV19 and TRBJ2-3, with no clear D. CDR1 and CDR2 (germline): LNHDA, SQIVND (reference sequence). This CDR3 is built from 13 residues. Trimming cost V 3 bases and J 4 bases, with 8 bases left between them. The CDR3 spells CASSMGWADTQYF. CDR3 DNA sequence: TGTGCCAGTAGTATGGGGTGGGCAGATACGCAGTATTTT.

The chain joins TRBV27 to TRBJ2-5; D gene unclear. TRBJ2-7 matches the DNA end more closely, so the J call is doubtful. This CDR3 comprises 13 residues. CDR1 MNHEY and CDR2 SMNVEV come from the germline V gene (reference sequence). The CDR3 loop is CASSALGSYEQYF. CDR3 coding DNA: TGTGCCAGCAGTGCCCTGGGGTCCTACGAGCAGTACTTC.

The J gene is TRBJ2-7, the V gene TRBV5-1; the D gene is possibly TRBD2 (6 bases). Germline CDR1 SGHRS, CDR2 YFSETQ. The V end was cut by 4 bases, the J end by 7 bases, with 15 bases between. The CDR3 runs to 13 residues. Here the CDR3 DNA reads TGCGCCAGCAGCGTCAGCTCGGAGGGAGAGCAGTACTTC. It encodes CASSVSSEGEQYF. Based on the CDR3 plus reference TRBV5-1 and TRBJ2-7, the full variable domain is KAGVTQTPRYLIKTRGQQVTLSCSPISGHRSVSWYQQTPGQGLQFLFEYFSETQRNKGNFPGRFSGRQFSNSRSEMNVSTLELGDSALYLCASSVSSEGEQYFGPGTRLTVT.

The V and J genes are TRBV28 and TRBJ2-7; D is perhaps TRBD1 or TRBD2 (5 bases each). Per the germline V gene, CDR1 is MDHEN and CDR2 is SYDVKM. Trimming pared 6 bases from V and 1 base from J, leaving 10 bases between. The CDR3 loop spans 13 amino acids. The CDR3 loop is CASRWGWSYEQYF. For the CDR3, the DNA is TGTGCCAGCAGGTGGGGGTGGTCCTACGAGCAGTACTTC. Together with reference TRBV28 and TRBJ2-7, the CDR3 gives the full variable domain: DVKVTQSSRYLVKRTGEKVFLECVQDMDHENMFWYRQDPGLGLRLIYFSYDVKMKEKGDIPEGYSVSREKKERFSLILESASTNQTSMYLCASRWGWSYEQYFGPGTRLTVT.

This chain connects TRBV5-1 to TRBJ1-3; D gene uncertain. V lost 5 bases to trimming and J lost 0 bases, with 6 bases between them. Germline-derived CDR1 and CDR2 are SGHRS and YFSETQ. The CDR3 sequence is 13 residues long. CDR3 sequence: CASREYSGNTIYF. The CDR3 DNA reads TGCGCCAGCAGGGAGTACTCTGGAAACACCATATATTTT.

This sequence joins TRBV30 and TRBJ1-4, with TRBD1 matching 10 bases. The J segment lost 8 bases and the V segment lost 5 bases, leaving 8 bases of the junction unmatched. Germline loops: CDR1 GTSNPN, CDR2 SVGIG (reference sequence). This CDR3 comprises 14 residues. The CDR3 sequence: CAWHTGTGVEKLFF. CDR3 DNA sequence: TGTGCCTGGCACACCGGGACAGGGGTCGAAAAACTGTTTTTT.

The V gene is TRBV27, the J gene TRBJ2-7, with D tentatively TRBD1 (6 bases). The CDR3 extends over 12 amino acids. The V end was cut by 6 bases, the J end by 4 bases, with 10 bases between. From germline, CDR1 is MNHEY and CDR2 SMNVEV (reference sequence). The CDR3 DNA follows: TGTGCCAGCAGGTACAGGGTTTACGAGCAGTACTTC. Protein sequence: CASRYRVYEQYF.

V is TRBV9 and J is TRBJ2-4; D might be TRBD1 (6 bases). The germline CDR1 and CDR2 sequences are SGDLS and YYNGEE. V lost 3 bases and J 4 bases, leaving 11 bases between the germline ends. The CDR3 has 14 amino acids. The CDR3 DNA reads TGTGCCAGCAGCGATGACAGGATGAAAAACATTCAGTACTTC. This translates into CASSDDRMKNIQYF.

V gene TRBV7-2 combines with J gene TRBJ2-2; weak D call: TRBD2 (6 bases). The CDR3 totals 16 residues. Germline V gene lookup returns CDR1 SGHTA and CDR2 FQGNSA. V dropped 3 bases and J dropped 5 bases, with 16 bases sitting between them. The CDR3 coding sequence is TGTGCCAGCAGCTTGGGGCTGGGGGGAAAGACCGGGGAGCTGTTTTTT. Amino acid sequence: CASSLGLGGKTGELFF.

The chain recombines TRBV7-6 with TRBJ2-2; D remains unclear. V was clipped by 2 bases and J by 6 bases, with 10 bases between them. Per germline, CDR1 SGHVS and CDR2 FNYEAQ. CDR3 length: 14 amino acids. In nucleotides, the CDR3 is TGTGCCAGCAGCTTAAGATATAAACCCGGGGAGCTGTTTTTT. The encoded protein is CASSLRYKPGELFF. Drawing the rest from reference TRBV7-6 and TRBJ2-2, the complete variable domain is GAGVSQSPRYKVTKRGQDVALRCDPISGHVSLYWYRQALGQGPEFLTYFNYEAQQDKSGLPNDRFSAERPEGSISTLTIQRTEQRDSAMYRCASSLRYKPGELFFGEGSRLTVL.

The chain joins TRBV6-1 to TRBJ1-1; 7 nucleotides agree with TRBD1. V trimming: 5 bases; J trimming: 1 base; junction bases outside the gene matches: 4. The CDR3 has 14 residues. Germline lookup yields CDR1 MNHNS and CDR2 SASEGT. The CDR3 region is CASSQRQGNTEAFF. CDR3 sequence (DNA): TGTGCCAGCAGTCAAAGACAGGGGAACACTGAAGCTTTCTTT.

This clone was detected only a few times. V usage is TRBV19 and J usage is TRBJ2-1; 9 bases agree with TRBD2. V lost 8 bases and J lost 4; bases outside the gene matches: 6. The CDR3 spans 14 residues. CDR1 is LNHDA and CDR2 is SQIVND in the germline V gene (reference sequence). The CDR3 sequence is CASRLAGKYNEQFF. CDR3 nucleotides: TGTGCCAGTCGTCTAGCGGGGAAATACAATGAGCAGTTCTTC.

The chain combines TRBV7-6 with TRBJ2-1, with 8 bases that match TRBD2. CDR1 SGHVS and CDR2 FNYEAQ come from the germline V gene. Trimming removed 3 bases from V and 4 bases from J; junction bases left unmatched: 8. This CDR3 comprises 16 residues. CDR3 coding DNA: TGTGCCAGCAGCTTCGGCGGGGGGTCACTATACAATGAGCAGTTCTTC. Translation: CASSFGGGSLYNEQFF.

In DNA form, the CDR3 reads TGTGCCAGCAGCTTGCTTCTAGACCTGTACCAAGAGACCCAGTACTTC. Translated: CASSLLLDLYQETQYF. The genes are TRBV5-6 and TRBJ2-5; D not resolved. The CDR3 is made up of 16 amino acids. Germline values: CDR1 SGHDT, CDR2 YYEEEE. The germline V and J ends were trimmed by 1 base and 0 bases, with 13 bases remaining between them.

The chain uses TRBV7-9 and TRBJ2-7; no definite D call. Trimming took off 0 bases at V and 4 bases at J, with 10 bases between the two ends. The germline CDR1 and CDR2 sequences are SEHNR and FQNEAQ (reference sequence). This CDR3 comprises 14 residues. In nucleotides, the CDR3 is TGTGCCAGCAGCTTAGCTCCCCAAGGATACGAGCAGTACTTC. Translated, it gives CASSLAPQGYEQYF.

The V and J genes are TRBV5-1 and TRBJ2-5; no clear D gene. This CDR3 has 13 residues. CDR1 is SGHRS, CDR2 YFSETQ, per germline. The ends were cut back, 2 bases at V and 5 bases at J, with 10 bases in the middle. CDR3 DNA: TGCGCCAGCAGCTTCGGCCCCCAGGAGACCCAGTACTTC. Its translation is CASSFGPQETQYF.

This clone has just a few counts. The chain recombines TRBV5-4 with TRBJ1-6; the D is unclear. Germline V gene sequence: CDR1 SGHNT, CDR2 YYREEE (reference sequence). The V gene lost 0 bases and the J gene lost 6 bases, with 4 bases spanning the gap. The CDR3 runs 13 residues. CDR3 protein: CASSLDSNSPLHF. The CDR3 DNA reads as TGTGCCAGCAGCTTGGACAGTAATTCACCCCTCCACTTT.

This sequence joins TRBV5-1 and TRBJ2-1, with D perhaps TRBD1 (6 bases). From germline, CDR1 is SGHRS and CDR2 YFSETQ. Trimming pared 4 bases from V and 8 bases from J, leaving 19 bases between. The CDR3 is 15 residues long. Written as DNA, the CDR3 is TGCGCCAGCAGCATTACAAGACAGGTACCGGATGAGCAGTTCTTC. It codes for CASSITRQVPDEQFF.

The gene calls are TRBV18 and TRBJ2-7, with unresolved D. Per germline, CDR1 KGHSH and CDR2 LQKENI. V gave up 2 bases and J gave up 7 bases, with 18 bases separating them. This CDR3 contains 15 residues. CDR3 loop: CASSPLRFQVEEQYF. Written as DNA, the CDR3 is TGTGCCAGCTCACCATTGAGATTCCAGGTAGAGGAGCAGTACTTC.

This chain links TRBV19 with TRBJ1-4, with TRBD1 matching 10 bases. CDR3 length: 15 amino acids. After removal of 5 bases from V and 3 bases from J, the junction contained 3 bases not matched to a gene. Germline V gene data show CDR1 as LNHDA and CDR2 as SQIVND (reference sequence). Here the CDR3 DNA reads TGTGCCAGTAGTTCCGGACAGGGGGCTAATGAAAAACTGTTTTTT. It codes for CASSSGQGANEKLFF.

This clone was found a few times. The chain carries TRBV27 and TRBJ2-3; TRBD2 matches at 12 bases. This CDR3 comprises 16 residues. After removal of 5 bases from V and 2 bases from J, the junction contained 5 bases not matched to a gene. Germline V CDR1 and CDR2: MNHEY, SMNVEV (reference sequence). CDR3 DNA: TGTGCCAGCAGTACCAGACTAGCGGGGGTCACAGATACGCAGTATTTT. Its protein is CASSTRLAGVTDTQYF.

V usage is TRBV10-3 and J usage is TRBJ1-3; D may be TRBD1 (5 bases). V gave up 6 bases and J gave up 1 base, with 13 bases separating them. CDR1 is ENHRY, CDR2 SYGVKD, per germline. The CDR3 extends over 15 amino acids. CDR3: CAISDSGGSGNTIYF. The CDR3 region has the DNA TGTGCCATCAGCGATTCGGGGGGTTCTGGAAACACCATATATTTT.